This TCR beta chain was identified during a study of T-cell reconstitution after alpha-beta-depleted transplantation in children. Germline V gives CDR1 DFQATT, CDR2 SNEGSKA (reference sequence). The CDR3 sequence is 15 residues long. V was clipped by 6 bases and J by 2 bases, with 18 bases between them. Researchers prepared the TCRbeta library using unique molecular identifiers, the study reports. TCRdb re-derived calls from the PCR reads in MiXCR, one entry per CDR3 protein. The table has some 220,000 distinct CDR3 sequences, 8% to 10% seen once. This clonotype was picked up many times. The receptor was derived from a human donor who donated a stem cell graft to a child with acute lymphoblastic leukemia. The material was PBMCs from the stem cell graft donor, obtained from the stem cell graft. The gene calls are TRBV20-1 and TRBJ2-3, with unresolved D. The CDR3 region has the DNA TGCAGTGCCGTCAATGACGGGTGGGCCACAGATACGCAGTATTTT. Protein: CSAVNDGWATDTQYF.